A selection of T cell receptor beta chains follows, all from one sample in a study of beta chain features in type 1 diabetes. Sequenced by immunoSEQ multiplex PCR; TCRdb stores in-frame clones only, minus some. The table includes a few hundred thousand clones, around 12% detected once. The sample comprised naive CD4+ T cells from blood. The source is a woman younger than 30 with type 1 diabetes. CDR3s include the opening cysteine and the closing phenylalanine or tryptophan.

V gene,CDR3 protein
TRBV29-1,CSVRVSGARGIQYF
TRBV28,CASTTSGGQETQYF
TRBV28,CASSAGTPVHGYTF
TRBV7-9,CASSTRQQRNTEAFF
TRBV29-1,CSVEDPLGVETQYF
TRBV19,CASRARGSDTQYF
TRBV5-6,CASSLTGDNQPQHF
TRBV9,CASSVEKAGPQFF
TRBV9,CASSVEGHPSSYEQYF
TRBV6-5,CASSLRQGGYQEQFF
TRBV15,CATSRTGAYEQYF
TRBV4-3,CASSQDLSSVYGYTF
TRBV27,CASSLRQPYNEQFF
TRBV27,CASSLSADRGAEAFF
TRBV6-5,CASSFRRQETQYF
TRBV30,CAWTSGTQETQYF
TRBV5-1,CASSWGTDTDTQYF
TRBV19,CASRETGSGYTQYF
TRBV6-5,CASRDSPPYNEQFF
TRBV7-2,CASSRGQGNEKLFF
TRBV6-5,CASSYSTGNYGYTF
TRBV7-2,CASSIPGLAGGREQYF
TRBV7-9,CASSAGTAHNQPQHF
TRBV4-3,CASSLQGATQYF
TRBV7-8,CASSSPGGPYGYTF
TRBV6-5,CASSGLAGGYNEQFF
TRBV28,CASSPPSGRVKNIQYF
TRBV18,CASSPQRDEQYF
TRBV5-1,CASSWTSGRYNEQFF
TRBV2,CASRKTSGRASEQYF
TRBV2,CALGEPGAETQYF
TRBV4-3,CASSQDPHGTATEAFF
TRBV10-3,CAISESEYNEQFF
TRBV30,CAWGAGGETQYF
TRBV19,CASRWGRTGGLRPTEAFF
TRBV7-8,CASSFRESGNEQYF
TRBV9,CASSVDLGAVNTEAFF
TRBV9,CASSVMGQGDEKLFF
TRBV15,CATSSMGGGETQYF
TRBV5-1,CASSPGQANNEQFF
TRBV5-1,CASSLSGTGSYEQYF
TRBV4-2,CASSQRGPNGYTF
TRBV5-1,CASSLETSGRHYEQYF
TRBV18,CASSPEAYTEAFF